Listed below are T cell receptor beta chains from one sample, sequenced in a study of cytomegalovirus exposure and HLA in healthy donors. Repertoires were generated with immunoSEQ multiplex PCR, while TCRdb's copy carries only in-frame clones and drops some. The repertoire holds 140,000 to 150,000 clones, with approximately 90% as singletons. The sequencing sample was made of PBMCs. The receptors were gathered from a man aged 18 to 30 in good health and CMV-seronegative. Both conserved end residues are part of each CDR3. Fields, in order: J gene, D gene, clone size, V gene, CDR3 protein, CDR3 DNA. D genes are given only for firm matches. The size of a clone is reported for some rows only, either as once, few or many, or as a class for expanded clones.

TRBJ1-3 NA NA TRBV6-6 CASTGISGNTIYF TGTGCCAGCACGGGGATCTCTGGAAACACCATATATTTT
TRBJ2-2 NA NA TRBV27 CASSLSAGMGTGELFF TGTGCCAGCAGTTTATCGGCAGGGATGGGCACCGGGGAGCTGTTTTTT
TRBJ1-1 NA once TRBV18 CASSPGRVNTEAFF TGTGCCAGCTCACCGGGCAGGGTTAACACTGAAGCTTTCTTT
TRBJ2-7 TRBD1 NA TRBV2 CASSDKTGGNYEQYF TGTGCCAGCAGTGACAAGACAGGGGGGAACTACGAGCAGTACTTC
TRBJ2-1 TRBD2 NA TRBV5-1 CASSGGLARGPYNEQFF TGCGCCAGCAGCGGGGGACTAGCGAGGGGCCCCTACAATGAGCAGTTCTTC
TRBJ1-4 TRBD1 NA TRBV5-1 CASSMGTGGEKLFF TGCGCCAGCAGCATGGGGACAGGGGGGGAAAAACTGTTTTTT
TRBJ2-7 TRBD2 NA TRBV5-1 CASSVGGTSGTYEQYF TGCGCCAGCAGCGTCGGGGGGACTAGCGGAACCTACGAGCAGTACTTC
TRBJ1-4 TRBD1 NA TRBV30 CAWRGQEGNEKLFF TGTGCCTGGAGGGGACAGGAGGGTAATGAAAAACTGTTTTTT
TRBJ2-3 NA NA TRBV2 CASSAQTSPTDTQYF TGTGCCAGCAGTGCCCAGACTTCTCCCACAGATACGCAGTATTTT
TRBJ2-2 TRBD1 NA TRBV11-2 CASSLGGQGAGTGELFF TGTGCCAGCAGCTTAGGGGGACAGGGGGCGGGCACCGGGGAGCTGTTTTTT
TRBJ1-6 NA NA TRBV4-1 CASSLPGSSPPLHF TGCGCCAGCAGTCTTCCGGGATCTTCACCACCCCTCCACTTT
TRBJ1-4 NA NA TRBV5-4 CASSRGNEKLFF TGTGCCAGCAGCCGAGGGAATGAAAAACTGTTTTTT
TRBJ1-2 NA NA TRBV27 CASSFRTGGGYTF TGTGCCAGCAGTTTCCGGACGGGGGGTGGCTACACCTTC
TRBJ2-3 TRBD1 NA TRBV9 CASSVATQDRETQYF TGTGCCAGCAGCGTAGCTACCCAGGACAGGGAAACGCAGTATTTT
TRBJ2-5 NA NA TRBV9 CASSVQGGLIETQYF TGTGCCAGCAGCGTACAAGGCGGGCTTATCGAGACCCAGTACTTC
TRBJ1-6 NA NA TRBV6-5 CASSYQTSFNSPLHF TGTGCCAGCAGTTACCAGACAAGTTTTAATTCACCCCTCCACTTT
TRBJ2-3 TRBD2 NA TRBV30 CAWSEGTSGSPDTQYF TGTGCCTGGAGTGAAGGGACTAGCGGGAGTCCAGATACGCAGTATTTT
TRBJ2-7 TRBD1 few TRBV6-6 CASSYGTGTYEQYF TGTGCCAGCAGTTACGGGACAGGGACCTACGAGCAGTACTTC
TRBJ1-1 TRBD1 NA TRBV2 CASSVPDRGYDTEAFF TGTGCCAGCAGTGTCCCCGACAGGGGGTATGACACTGAAGCTTTCTTT
TRBJ1-2 NA NA TRBV28 CASQQGTYGYTF TGTGCCAGTCAACAGGGAACTTATGGCTACACCTTC
TRBJ1-2 NA NA TRBV30 CARRGVYGYTF TGTGCCCGACGGGGGGTCTATGGCTACACCTTC
TRBJ1-5 NA NA TRBV6-1 CASSVRYSNQPQHF TGTGCCAGCAGTGTGAGGTATAGCAATCAGCCCCAGCATTTT
TRBJ2-2 TRBD1 NA TRBV2 CATLPGQGNTGELFF TGTGCCACCCTTCCGGGACAGGGGAACACCGGGGAGCTGTTTTTT
TRBJ1-3 TRBD1 NA TRBV7-8 CASSLMGQGSSGNTIYF TGTGCCAGCAGCTTAATGGGACAGGGGAGCTCTGGAAACACCATATATTTT
TRBJ2-3 NA NA TRBV7-9 CASSPRERDTQYF TGTGCCAGCAGCCCCCGGGAACGAGATACGCAGTATTTT
TRBJ2-3 NA NA TRBV9 CASSVAGATDTQYF TGTGCCAGCAGCGTAGCTGGAGCCACAGATACGCAGTATTTT
TRBJ1-2 NA NA TRBV19 CASSARARVYTF TGTGCCAGTAGTGCTCGAGCCAGGGTTTACACCTTC